This TCR beta chain was documented in a study of shared T cell receptors in the human thymus. Profiled with immunoSEQ multiplex PCR; TCRdb holds only in-frame clones, not every one. This table has roughly 700,000 clones, roughly 90% appearing once. In its sample, this clone was seen a few times. V shed 7 bases, J shed 8 bases, and the junction held 10 bases outside the gene matches. The V gene's germline CDR1 is MDHEN and CDR2 SYDVKM. This CDR3 spans 14 amino acids. The data also belong to a second study, concerning human thymus T cells.

This chain links TRBV28 with TRBJ1-4; 7 bases agree with TRBD1. Sequencing input: thymocytes. This TCR was recovered from a boy less than two years old with a congenital heart defect. The chain's CDR3 is CASKTWDRREKLFF. The CDR3, as DNA: TGTGCCAGCAAAACCTGGGACAGACGGGAAAAACTGTTTTTT.